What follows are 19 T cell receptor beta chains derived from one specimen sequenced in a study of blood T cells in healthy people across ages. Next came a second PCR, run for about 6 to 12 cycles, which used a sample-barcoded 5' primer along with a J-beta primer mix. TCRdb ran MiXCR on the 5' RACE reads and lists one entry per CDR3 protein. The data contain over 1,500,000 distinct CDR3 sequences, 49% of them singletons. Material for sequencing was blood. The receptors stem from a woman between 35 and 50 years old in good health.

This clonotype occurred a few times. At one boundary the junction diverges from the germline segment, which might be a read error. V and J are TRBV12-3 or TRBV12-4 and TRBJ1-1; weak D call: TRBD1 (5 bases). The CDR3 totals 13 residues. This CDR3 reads CASRDQMNTEAFF. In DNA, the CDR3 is TGTGCTAGCAGGGATCAGATGAACACTGAAGCTTTCTTT.

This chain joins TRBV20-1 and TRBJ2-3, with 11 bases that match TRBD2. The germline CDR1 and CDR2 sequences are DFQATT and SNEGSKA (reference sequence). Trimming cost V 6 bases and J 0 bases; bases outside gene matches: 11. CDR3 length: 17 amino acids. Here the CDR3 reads CSADGLAGGASTDTQYF. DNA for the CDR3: TGCAGTGCCGACGGGCTAGCGGGGGGAGCTAGCACAGATACGCAGTATTTT.

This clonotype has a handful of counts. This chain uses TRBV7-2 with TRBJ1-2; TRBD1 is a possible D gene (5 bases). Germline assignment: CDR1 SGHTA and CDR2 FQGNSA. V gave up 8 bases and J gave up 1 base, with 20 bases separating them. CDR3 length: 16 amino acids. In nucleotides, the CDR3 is TGTGCCAGCGGTCGGGTTGGGGACCTTCTTAACTATGGCTACACCTTC. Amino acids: CASGRVGDLLNYGYTF.

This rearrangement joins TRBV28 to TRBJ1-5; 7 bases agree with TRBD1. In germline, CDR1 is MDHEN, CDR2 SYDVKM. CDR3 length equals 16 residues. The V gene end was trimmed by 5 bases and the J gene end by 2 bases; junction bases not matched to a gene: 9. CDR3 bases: TGTGCCAGCAGTACACGGACAGGCCAGGGCAATCAGCCCCAGCATTTT. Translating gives CASSTRTGQGNQPQHF.

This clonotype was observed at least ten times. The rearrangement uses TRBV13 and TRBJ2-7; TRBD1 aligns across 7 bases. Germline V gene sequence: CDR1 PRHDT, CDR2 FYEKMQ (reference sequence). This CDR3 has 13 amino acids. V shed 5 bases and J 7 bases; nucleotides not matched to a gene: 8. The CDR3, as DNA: TGTGCCAGCAGCCCGACAGGGCTGGGAGAGCAGTACTTC. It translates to CASSPTGLGEQYF.

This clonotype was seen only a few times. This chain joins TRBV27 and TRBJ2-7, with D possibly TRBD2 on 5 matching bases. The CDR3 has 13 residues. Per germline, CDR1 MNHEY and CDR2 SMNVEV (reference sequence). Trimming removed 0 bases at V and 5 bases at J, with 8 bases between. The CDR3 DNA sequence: TGTGCCAGCAGTTTATCAACGGGGAACGAGCAGTACTTC. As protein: CASSLSTGNEQYF.

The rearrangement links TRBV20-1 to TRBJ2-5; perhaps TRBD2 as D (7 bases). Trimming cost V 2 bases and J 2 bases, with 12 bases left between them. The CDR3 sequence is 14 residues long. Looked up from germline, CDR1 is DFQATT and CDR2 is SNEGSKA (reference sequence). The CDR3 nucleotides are TGCAGTGCTAGATCGGGGGGCCGGCAAGAGACCCAGTACTTC. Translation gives CSARSGGRQETQYF.

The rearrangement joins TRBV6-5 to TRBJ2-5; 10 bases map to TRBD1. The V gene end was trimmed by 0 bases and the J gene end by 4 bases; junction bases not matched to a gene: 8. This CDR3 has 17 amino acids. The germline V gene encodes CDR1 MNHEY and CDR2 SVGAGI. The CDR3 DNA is TGTGCCAGCAGTTACTCGACCCCGGGACAGGGGTCAGAGACCCAGTACTTC. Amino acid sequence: CASSYSTPGQGSETQYF.

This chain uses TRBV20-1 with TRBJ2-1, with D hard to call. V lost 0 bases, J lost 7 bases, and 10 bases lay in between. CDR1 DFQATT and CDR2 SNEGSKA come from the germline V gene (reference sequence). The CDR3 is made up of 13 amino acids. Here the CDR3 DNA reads TGCAGTGCTAGAGATACGCTAGTAAATGAGCAGTTCTTC. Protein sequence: CSARDTLVNEQFF.

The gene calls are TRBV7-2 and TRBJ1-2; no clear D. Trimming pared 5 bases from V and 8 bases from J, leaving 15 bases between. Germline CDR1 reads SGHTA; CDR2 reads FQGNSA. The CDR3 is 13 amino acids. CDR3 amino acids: CASSRRVNRGYTF. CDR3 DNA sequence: TGTGCCAGCAGCCGTAGGGTGAATCGAGGCTACACCTTC.

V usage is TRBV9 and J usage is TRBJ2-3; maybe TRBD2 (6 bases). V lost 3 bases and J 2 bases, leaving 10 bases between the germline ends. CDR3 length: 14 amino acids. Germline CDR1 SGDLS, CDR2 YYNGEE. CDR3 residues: CASSGGDFTDTQYF. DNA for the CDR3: TGTGCCAGCAGCGGAGGGGACTTCACAGATACGCAGTATTTT.

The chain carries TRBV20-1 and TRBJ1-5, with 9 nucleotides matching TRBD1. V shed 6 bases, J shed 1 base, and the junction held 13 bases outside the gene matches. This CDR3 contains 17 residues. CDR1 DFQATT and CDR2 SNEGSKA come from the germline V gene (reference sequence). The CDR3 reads CSAPPTDRGPSNQPQHF. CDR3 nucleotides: TGCAGTGCCCCCCCAACGGACAGGGGCCCGAGCAATCAGCCCCAGCATTTT.

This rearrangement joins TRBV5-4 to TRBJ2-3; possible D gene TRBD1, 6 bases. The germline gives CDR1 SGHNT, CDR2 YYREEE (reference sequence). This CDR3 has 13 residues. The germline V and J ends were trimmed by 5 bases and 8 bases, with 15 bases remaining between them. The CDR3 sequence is CASSVRTEVTQYF. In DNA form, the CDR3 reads TGTGCCAGCAGTGTCCGGACAGAGGTTACGCAGTATTTT.

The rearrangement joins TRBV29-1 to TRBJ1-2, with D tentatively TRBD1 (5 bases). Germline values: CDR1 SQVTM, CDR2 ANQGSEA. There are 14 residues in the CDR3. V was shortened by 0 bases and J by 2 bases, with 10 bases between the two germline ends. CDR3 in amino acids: CSVEDPGANYGYTF. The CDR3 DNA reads TGCAGCGTTGAAGATCCTGGGGCCAACTATGGCTACACCTTC.

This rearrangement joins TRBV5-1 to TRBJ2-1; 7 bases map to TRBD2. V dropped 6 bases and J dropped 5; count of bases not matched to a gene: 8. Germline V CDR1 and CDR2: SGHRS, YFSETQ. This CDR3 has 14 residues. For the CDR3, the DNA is TGCGCCAGCAACATGGGGGGGGTGAACAATGAGCAGTTCTTC. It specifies CASNMGGVNNEQFF.

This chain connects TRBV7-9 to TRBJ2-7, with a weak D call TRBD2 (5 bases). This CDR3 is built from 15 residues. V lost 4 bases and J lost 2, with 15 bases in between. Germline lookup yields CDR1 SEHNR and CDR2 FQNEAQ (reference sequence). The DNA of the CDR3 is TGTGCCAGCAGCTCGCCCCGGGGAGACCCCTACGAGCAGTACTTC. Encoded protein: CASSSPRGDPYEQYF.

CDR3 nucleotide sequence: TGCAGTGCCATGCTAGCGAGCACAGATACGCAGTATTTT. Translating it yields CSAMLASTDTQYF. J is TRBJ2-3 and V is TRBV20-1, with D tentatively TRBD2 (6 bases). V was trimmed by 6 bases and J by 0 bases, leaving 10 bases between them. The germline CDR1 and CDR2 sequences are DFQATT and SNEGSKA (reference sequence). This CDR3 region has 13 residues.

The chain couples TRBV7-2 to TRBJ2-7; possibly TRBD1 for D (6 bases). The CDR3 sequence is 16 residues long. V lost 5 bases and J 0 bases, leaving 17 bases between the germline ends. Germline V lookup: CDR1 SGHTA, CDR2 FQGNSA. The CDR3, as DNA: TGTGCCAGCAGCCCCAAGGGGGTCCAAAGCTCCTACGAGCAGTACTTC. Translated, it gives CASSPKGVQSSYEQYF.

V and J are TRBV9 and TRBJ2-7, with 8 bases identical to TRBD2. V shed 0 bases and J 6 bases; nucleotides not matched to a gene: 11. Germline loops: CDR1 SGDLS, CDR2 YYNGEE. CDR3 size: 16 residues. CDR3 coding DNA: TGTGCCAGCAGCGTAGTGAGCGGGGGAAGGCCGGGCGAGCAGTACTTC. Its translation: CASSVVSGGRPGEQYF.